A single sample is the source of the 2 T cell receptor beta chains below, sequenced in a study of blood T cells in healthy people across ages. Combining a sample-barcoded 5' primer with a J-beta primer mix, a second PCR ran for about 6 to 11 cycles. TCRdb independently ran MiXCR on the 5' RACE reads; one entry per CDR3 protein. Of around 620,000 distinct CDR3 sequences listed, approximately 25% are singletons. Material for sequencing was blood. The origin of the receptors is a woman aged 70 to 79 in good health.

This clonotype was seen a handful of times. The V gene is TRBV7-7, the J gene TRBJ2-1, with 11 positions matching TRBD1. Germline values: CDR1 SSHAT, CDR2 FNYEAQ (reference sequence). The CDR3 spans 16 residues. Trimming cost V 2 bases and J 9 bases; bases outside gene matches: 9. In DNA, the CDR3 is TGTGCCAGCAGCTTACGGGGGGACAGGGGGAGAGGTGAGCAGTTCTTC. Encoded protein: CASSLRGDRGRGEQFF.

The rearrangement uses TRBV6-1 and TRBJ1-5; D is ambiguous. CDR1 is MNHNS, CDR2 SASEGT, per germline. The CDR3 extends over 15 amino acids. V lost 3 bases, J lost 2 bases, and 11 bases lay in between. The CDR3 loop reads CASSDMGAGNQPQHF. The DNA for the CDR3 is TGTGCCAGCAGTGATATGGGTGCGGGCAATCAGCCCCAGCATTTT.